The 31 T cell receptor beta chains in this list originate from one sample, sequenced in a study of T-cell memory formation after mild COVID-19. MiXCR was run by TCRdb on the 5' RACE reads, yielding one entry per CDR3 protein. In the table there are a few hundred thousand distinct CDR3 sequences, around 27% of which are singletons. Sample: PBMCs or a T cell subset sorted from them (not recorded which). The source is an adult woman who had mild COVID-19 (a few samples of this study predate the infection). Cell type and time point are not known.

This clonotype was detected a few times. This chain connects TRBV10-3 to TRBJ2-3, with 7 bases lining up with TRBD1. The germline V gene encodes CDR1 ENHRY and CDR2 SYGVKD. The CDR3 has 14 amino acids. J lost 1 base, V lost 5 bases, and 3 bases had no gene match. The CDR3 spells CAISKGGGTDTQYF. The DNA for the CDR3 is TGTGCCATCAGTAAAGGGGGCGGCACAGATACGCAGTATTTT.

The chain links TRBV7-2 to TRBJ2-7; TRBD2 might be the D (6 bases). The V and J ends lost 4 bases and 3 bases respectively, with 13 bases between them. Germline CDR1 SGHTA, CDR2 FQGNSA. This CDR3 comprises 14 residues. The CDR3 is CASSWGLQIYEQYF. CDR3 bases: TGTGCCAGCAGCTGGGGACTTCAAATCTACGAGCAGTACTTC.

The chain recombines TRBV7-8 with TRBJ2-6, with D unclear. The length of the CDR3 is 16 residues. V lost 4 bases and J 0 bases, leaving 10 bases between the germline ends. The V gene's germline CDR1 is SGHVS and CDR2 FQNEAQ. CDR3: CASSSPGRSGANVLTF. Here the CDR3 DNA reads TGTGCCAGCAGCTCCCCGGGCCGCTCTGGGGCCAACGTCCTGACTTTC. Together with reference TRBV7-8 and TRBJ2-6, the CDR3 gives the full variable domain: GAGVSQSPRYKVAKRGQDVALRCDPISGHVSLFWYQQALGQGPEFLTYFQNEAQLDKSGLPSDRFFAERPEGSVSTLKIQRTQQEDSAVYLCASSSPGRSGANVLTFGAGSRLTVL.

This clonotype was seen a few times. The chain uses TRBV20-1 and TRBJ2-1; TRBD2 matches at 9 bases. The CDR3 has 14 residues. CDR1 is DFQATT, CDR2 SNEGSKA, per germline (reference sequence). V dropped 5 bases and J dropped 6; count of bases not matched to a gene: 8. The CDR3 DNA is TGCAGTGCTTCTCTAGCGGGACAAACCAATGAGCAGTTCTTC. Translated: CSASLAGQTNEQFF.

In this sample, this clonotype turned up a few times. This is likely a read error, given that the CDR3 carries no conserved phenylalanine or tryptophan at its end. The DNA is left out, because the CDR3 cannot be placed on it with certainty; the CDR3 is given as TCRdb lists it. The chain carries TRBV5-1 and TRBJ1-1; TRBD1, the table's D call, was not compared with the DNA. Looked up from germline, CDR1 is SGHRS and CDR2 is YFSETQ. The CDR3 is made up of 10 amino acids, end residues included. The CDR3 spells CASSLVAGSP.

This sequence joins TRBV14 and TRBJ2-7; TRBD1 agrees at 9 bases. CDR3 length equals 16 residues. Germline assignment: CDR1 SGHDN and CDR2 FVKESK. Trimming removed 3 bases from V and 4 bases from J; junction bases left unmatched: 10. CDR3 amino acids: CASSQDSGTGRYEQYF. The CDR3 region has the DNA TGTGCCAGCAGCCAGGACTCCGGGACAGGGAGATACGAGCAGTACTTC.

This clonotype was observed a few times. The chain links TRBV20-1 to TRBJ2-1; 7 bases are shared with TRBD2. The length of the CDR3 is 13 residues. J gave up 15 bases and V 6 bases, and 17 bases lay outside the gene matches. CDR1 DFQATT and CDR2 SNEGSKA come from the germline V gene (reference sequence). The CDR3 sequence is CSAPPPGPSGLFF. For the CDR3, the DNA is TGCAGTGCACCACCACCGGGACCTAGCGGATTGTTCTTC.

This clonotype turned up a few times. The chain uses TRBV10-3 and TRBJ2-3; 8 bases agree with TRBD2. Germline CDR1 and CDR2: ENHRY and SYGVKD. V lost 6 bases to trimming and J lost 0 bases; unmatched junction nucleotides: 8. The CDR3 has 16 residues. CDR3 nucleotides: TGTGCCATCAGCGAAAGCGGGGGCGCTAGCACAGATACGCAGTATTTT. Amino acids: CAISESGGASTDTQYF.

The V call is TRBV5-5, the J call TRBJ2-7; D remains ambiguous. Trimming pared 3 bases from V and 2 bases from J, leaving 18 bases between. CDR1 is SGHKS and CDR2 is YYEKEE in the germline V gene (reference sequence). This CDR3 has 16 residues. The CDR3 DNA follows: TGTGCCAGCAGCTCCAACTGGGCGGTTAGGGCCTACGAGCAGTACTTC. Amino acids: CASSSNWAVRAYEQYF.

The rearrangement uses TRBV12-3 or TRBV12-4 and TRBJ1-1, with D unclear. Between the trimmed V and J ends, which lost 3 bases and 10 bases, there was a span of 15 bases. CDR3 length equals 13 residues. The CDR3 spells CASSLGRGSVAFF. For the CDR3, the DNA is TGTGCCAGCAGTTTGGGCAGAGGGTCCGTAGCTTTCTTT.

The J gene is TRBJ2-2, the V gene TRBV11-3; TRBD1 is a possible D gene (6 bases). Germline CDR1 SGHNT, CDR2 YENEEA. This CDR3 contains 16 residues. Trimming left V 8 bases short and J 0 bases short, with 16 bases between. The CDR3 here is CASGPARGTNTGELFF. CDR3 bases: TGTGCCAGCGGACCCGCCAGGGGTACGAACACCGGGGAGCTGTTTTTT.

The chain combines TRBV9 with TRBJ2-1; unclear D gene. Germline V gene sequence: CDR1 SGDLS, CDR2 YYNGEE. V was cut by 4 bases and J by 0 bases, with 8 bases left in between. This CDR3 region has 14 residues. The DNA of the CDR3 is TGTGCCAGCAGCCCCCCTAGCTCCTACAATGAGCAGTTCTTC. Protein product: CASSPPSSYNEQFF. Complete variable domain (other parts from reference TRBV9 and TRBJ2-1): DSGVTQTPKHLITATGQRVTLRCSPRSGDLSVYWYQQSLDQGLQFLIQYYNGEERAKGNILERFSAQQFPDLHSELNLSSLELGDSALYFCASSPPSSYNEQFFGPGTRLTVL.

The chain couples TRBV7-2 to TRBJ2-7; D is perhaps TRBD1 (5 bases). The CDR3 has 15 amino acids. The germline CDR1 and CDR2 sequences are SGHTA and FQGNSA. V was cut by 2 bases and J by 0 bases, with 11 bases left in between. This chain's CDR3 is CASSLIRDTSYEQYF. The CDR3 DNA reads TGTGCCAGCAGCTTAATCAGGGATACCTCCTACGAGCAGTACTTC.

This clonotype turned up a few times. V usage is TRBV24-1 and J usage is TRBJ2-5; 10 bases line up with TRBD1. Looked up from germline, CDR1 is KGHDR and CDR2 is SFDVKD. The CDR3 is made up of 16 amino acids. V lost 7 bases to trimming and J lost 5 bases; unmatched junction nucleotides: 12. CDR3: CATSRPGQGWGETQYF. The CDR3 DNA follows: TGTGCCACCAGCAGACCGGGACAGGGGTGGGGTGAGACCCAGTACTTC.

The V call is TRBV9, the J call TRBJ1-5; possible D gene TRBD1, 5 bases. The V end was cut by 0 bases, the J end by 6 bases, with 10 bases between. The CDR3 has 14 amino acids. Per germline, CDR1 SGDLS and CDR2 YYNGEE. DNA of the CDR3: TGTGCCAGCAGCGTAGGGGGGGAACCTCAGCCCCAGCATTTT. Its translation is CASSVGGEPQPQHF.

The genes are TRBV18 and TRBJ2-1, with 11 bases matching TRBD2. Germline trimming cut 5 bases from V and 3 bases from J; bases unmatched to any gene: 6. CDR3 length: 16 amino acids. The germline V gene encodes CDR1 KGHSH and CDR2 LQKENI. The CDR3 loop reads CASSYSGRARYNEQFF. CDR3 nucleotides: TGTGCCAGCTCATATAGCGGGAGGGCCCGCTACAATGAGCAGTTCTTC. The full variable domain, its missing parts supplied by reference TRBV18 and TRBJ2-1, is NAGVMQNPRHLVRRRGQEARLRCSPMKGHSHVYWYRQLPEEGLKFMVYLQKENIIDESGMPKERFSAEFPKEGPSILRIQQVVRGDSAAYFCASSYSGRARYNEQFFGPGTRLTVL.

This clonotype was seen a few times. The genes are TRBV6-5 and TRBJ2-6; no clear D. The germline V and J ends were trimmed by 2 bases and 0 bases, with 8 bases remaining between them. The V gene's germline CDR1 is MNHEY and CDR2 SVGAGI. This CDR3 contains 16 residues. CDR3 nucleotides: TGTGCCAGCAGTTACCATATCGGCTCTGGGGCCAACGTCCTGACTTTC. It specifies CASSYHIGSGANVLTF.

V is TRBV20-1 and J is TRBJ1-1; D ambiguous. The CDR3 is 14 residues long. The germline gives CDR1 DFQATT, CDR2 SNEGSKA (reference sequence). V lost 0 bases and J 1 base, leaving 9 bases between the germline ends. CDR3: CSARDSARNTEAFF. CDR3 nucleotide sequence: TGCAGTGCTAGAGATTCAGCAAGGAACACTGAAGCTTTCTTT.

This clonotype was found once. The V gene is TRBV24-1, the J gene TRBJ2-3; D is ambiguous. The length of the CDR3 is 14 residues. Per germline, CDR1 KGHDR and CDR2 SFDVKD. The ends were cut back, 4 bases at V and 4 bases at J, with 11 bases in the middle. CDR3 DNA sequence: TGTGCCACCAGTGACCTAAGACTTCCAGATACGCAGTATTTT. Amino acids: CATSDLRLPDTQYF.

This clonotype was detected a few times. The chain carries TRBV3-1 and TRBJ1-5; D not certain. CDR3 length equals 16 residues. V gave up 1 base and J gave up 6 bases, with 16 bases separating them. Per germline, CDR1 LGHDT and CDR2 YNNKEL (reference sequence). The CDR3 loop is CASSQGGVRGIQPQHF. For the CDR3, the DNA is TGTGCCAGCAGCCAAGGTGGGGTCCGAGGCATTCAGCCCCAGCATTTT.

This chain connects TRBV19 to TRBJ2-7; a weak D match, TRBD2 (6 bases). Germline CDR1 reads LNHDA; CDR2 reads SQIVND (reference sequence). This CDR3 spans 14 amino acids. V lost 4 bases, J lost 7 bases, and 17 bases lay in between. CDR3 DNA: TGTGCCAGTAGTAATTATCAGGGCGGAGGGGAGCAGTACTTC. Translated, it gives CASSNYQGGGEQYF.

In its sample, this clonotype was seen a few times. The rearrangement uses TRBV12-3 or TRBV12-4 and TRBJ1-3; 7 positions agree with TRBD1. The CDR3 contains 16 residues. The V gene end was trimmed by 8 bases and the J gene end by 0 bases; junction bases not matched to a gene: 10. DNA of the CDR3: TGTGCCAGCGGGACAGAAGTTCTGATCTCTGGAAACACCATATATTTT. Translation gives CASGTEVLISGNTIYF.

This rearrangement joins TRBV5-4 to TRBJ2-2; 9 bases align to TRBD1. Germline CDR1 is SGHNT and CDR2 is YYREEE (reference sequence). With 4 bases clipped from V and 7 bases from J, the junction kept 8 bases outside the gene matches. This CDR3 has 15 amino acids. The DNA of the CDR3 is TGTGCCAGCAGCCCGGGACAGGGAAAAGGCGGGGAGCTGTTTTTT. This translates into CASSPGQGKGGELFF.

This clonotype appeared a few times. Because the CDR3's place on the DNA is in doubt, the DNA is left out and the CDR3 is given as listed by TCRdb. The chain has TRBV5-1 and TRBJ2-7. Germline CDR1 and CDR2: SGHRS and YFSETQ. The CDR3 is 13 amino acids long, termini counted. The CDR3: CASSFGSGYEQYF.

The chain recombines TRBV19 with TRBJ2-4; a possible D gene is TRBD1 (5 bases). Trimming took 6 bases from V and 6 from J, leaving 15 bases between them. The CDR3 is 14 amino acids. Looked up from germline, CDR1 is LNHDA and CDR2 is SQIVND (reference sequence). DNA of the CDR3: TGTGCCAGTAGACCTGACAGAGCCTTAAACATTCAGTACTTC. It specifies CASRPDRALNIQYF.

This clonotype was counted a single time. The genes are TRBV18 and TRBJ1-2, with D tentatively TRBD1 (6 bases). V was shortened by 1 base and J by 6 bases, with 15 bases between the two germline ends. The CDR3 contains 15 residues. CDR1 is KGHSH and CDR2 is LQKENI in the germline V gene. CDR3 nucleotides: TGTGCCAGCTCACCACAGGCAGGGGTTATCGATGGCTACACCTTC. This codes for CASSPQAGVIDGYTF.

The V gene is TRBV6-2 or TRBV6-3, the J gene TRBJ2-7; 8 bases match TRBD2. The CDR3 is 16 amino acids. Germline CDR1 is MNHEY and CDR2 is SVGEGT. Unmatched junction bases numbered 9, after V lost 3 bases and J lost 2 bases. The CDR3 is CASSYRAGGTTYEQYF. As DNA, the CDR3 is TGTGCCAGCAGTTATAGGGCGGGAGGAACAACCTACGAGCAGTACTTC.

V is TRBV7-9 and J is TRBJ2-1; D gene ambiguous. V was pared by 2 bases and J by 10 bases, with 9 bases between. Per germline, CDR1 SEHNR and CDR2 FQNEAQ (reference sequence). This CDR3 is 12 amino acids long. The chain's CDR3 is CASSLLSWEQFF. CDR3 nucleotides: TGTGCCAGCAGCTTACTCTCATGGGAGCAGTTCTTC.

The gene calls are TRBV5-5 and TRBJ1-1; D not certain. The germline CDR1 and CDR2 sequences are SGHKS and YYEKEE (reference sequence). V was trimmed by 4 bases and J by 7 bases, leaving 20 bases between them. The CDR3 runs 15 residues. The CDR3 nucleotides read TGTGCCAGCAGCCTTGTCACAACACCGACTATTGAAGCTTTCTTT. Translated: CASSLVTTPTIEAFF.

The genes are TRBV12-3 or TRBV12-4 and TRBJ1-1; 7 bases are shared with TRBD1. V lost 5 bases and J lost 1; bases outside the gene matches: 10. The CDR3 sequence is 16 residues long. CDR3 DNA sequence: TGTGCCAGCAGTCAATCTTGGAGACAGGGGAACACTGAAGCTTTCTTT. Encoded protein: CASSQSWRQGNTEAFF.

This clonotype was seen a handful of times. The V gene is TRBV15, the J gene TRBJ1-1; a possible D gene is TRBD1 (5 bases). This CDR3 contains 16 residues. Germline CDR1 and CDR2: LNHNV and YYDKDF (reference sequence). V lost 2 bases and J 0 bases, leaving 13 bases between the germline ends. The CDR3 region has the DNA TGTGCCACCAGCAGACCCTGGGGCAGATTGAACACTGAAGCTTTCTTT. Residues: CATSRPWGRLNTEAFF.